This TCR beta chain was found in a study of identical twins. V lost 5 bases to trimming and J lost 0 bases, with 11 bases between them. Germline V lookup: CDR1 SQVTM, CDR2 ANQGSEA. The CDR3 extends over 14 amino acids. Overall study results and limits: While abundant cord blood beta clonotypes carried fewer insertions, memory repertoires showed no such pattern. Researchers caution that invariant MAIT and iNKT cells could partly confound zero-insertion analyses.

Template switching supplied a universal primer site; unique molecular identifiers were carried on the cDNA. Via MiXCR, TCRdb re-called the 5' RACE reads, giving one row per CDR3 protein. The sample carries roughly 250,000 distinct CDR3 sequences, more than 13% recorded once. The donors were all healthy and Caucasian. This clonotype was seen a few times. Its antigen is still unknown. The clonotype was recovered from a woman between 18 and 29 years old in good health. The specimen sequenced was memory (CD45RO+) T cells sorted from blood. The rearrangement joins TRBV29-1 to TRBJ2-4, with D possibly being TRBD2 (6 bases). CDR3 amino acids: CSVITGLAKNIQYF. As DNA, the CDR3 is TGCAGCGTTATAACGGGACTAGCCAAAAACATTCAGTACTTC.